This T cell receptor beta chain came from a study of T cells after yellow fever vaccination. Trimming took off 4 bases at V and 5 bases at J, with 11 bases between the two ends. Germline V lookup: CDR1 SGHAT, CDR2 FQNNGV. The CDR3 length is 13 residues. Findings of the study overall: Subsequent to the booster, the majority of primary-vaccination clones reappeared (under 98% CD4, 88% CD8).

In this sample, this clonotype turned up once. The antigen is unknown. TCRdb used MiXCR to reprocess the 5' RACE reads, holding one entry per CDR3 protein. This table has more than 350,000 distinct CDR3 sequences, 9.5% to 13% appearing once. This TCR derives from a man between 18 and 29 years old who received the YFV17D yellow fever vaccine. The V gene is TRBV11-2, the J gene TRBJ2-5, with no clear D. Sequenced material: PBMCs, taken on the day of the first yellow fever vaccination. CDR3 sequence: CASSSDRPETQYF. The DNA of the CDR3 is TGTGCCAGCAGCTCGGACCGTCCCGAGACCCAGTACTTC.